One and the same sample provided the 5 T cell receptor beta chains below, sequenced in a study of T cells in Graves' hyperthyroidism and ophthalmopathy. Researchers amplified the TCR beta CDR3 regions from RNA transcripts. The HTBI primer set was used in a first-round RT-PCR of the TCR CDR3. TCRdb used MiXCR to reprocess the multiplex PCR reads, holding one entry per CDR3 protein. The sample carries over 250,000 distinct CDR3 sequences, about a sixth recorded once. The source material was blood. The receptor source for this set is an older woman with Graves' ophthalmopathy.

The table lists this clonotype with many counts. The CDR3 region has the DNA TGCAGTGCTGGCAGACTTGGGGGGGAGCAGTACTTC. It yields the protein CSAGRLGGEQYF. The rearrangement joins TRBV20-1 to TRBJ2-7; a weak D match, TRBD2 (6 bases). CDR3 length: 12 residues. The V gene lost 5 bases and the J gene lost 7 bases, with 15 bases spanning the gap. Germline CDR1 is DFQATT and CDR2 is SNEGSKA (reference sequence).

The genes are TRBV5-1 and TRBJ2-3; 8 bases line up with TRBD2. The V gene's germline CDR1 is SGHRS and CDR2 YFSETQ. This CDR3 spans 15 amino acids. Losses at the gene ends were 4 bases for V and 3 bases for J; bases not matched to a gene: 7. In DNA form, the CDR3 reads TGCGCCAGCAGCGATATAGCGGGGACAACAGATACGCAGTATTTT. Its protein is CASSDIAGTTDTQYF.

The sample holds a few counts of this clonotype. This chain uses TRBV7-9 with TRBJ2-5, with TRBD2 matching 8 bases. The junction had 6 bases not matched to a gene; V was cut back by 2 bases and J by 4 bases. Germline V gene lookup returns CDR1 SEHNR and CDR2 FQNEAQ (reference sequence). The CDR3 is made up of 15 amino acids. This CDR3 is CASSLWAGGAETQYF. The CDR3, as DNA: TGTGCCAGCAGCTTATGGGCGGGAGGAGCAGAGACCCAGTACTTC. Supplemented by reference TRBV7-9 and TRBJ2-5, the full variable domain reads DTGVSQNPRHKITKRGQNVTFRCDPISEHNRLYWYRQTLGQGPEFLTYFQNEAQLEKSRLLSDRFSAERPKGSFSTLEIQRTEQGDSAMYLCASSLWAGGAETQYFGPGTRLLVL.

CDR3 protein: CSLSGRTYEQYF. The CDR3 DNA sequence: TGCAGTCTTAGCGGGAGGACCTACGAGCAGTACTTC. This rearrangement joins TRBV20-1 to TRBJ2-7, with 10 nucleotides matching TRBD2. The V gene's germline CDR1 is DFQATT and CDR2 SNEGSKA (reference sequence). The CDR3 runs to 12 residues. V shed 8 bases and J 2 bases; nucleotides not matched to a gene: 3.

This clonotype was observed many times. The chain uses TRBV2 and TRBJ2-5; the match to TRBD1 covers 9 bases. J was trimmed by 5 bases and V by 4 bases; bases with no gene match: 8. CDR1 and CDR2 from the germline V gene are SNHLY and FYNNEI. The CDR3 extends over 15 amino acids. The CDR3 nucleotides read TGTGCCAGCAGTGGGACCGGGACAGGGCGGGAGACCCAGTACTTC. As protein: CASSGTGTGRETQYF.